The clone carrying this TCR beta chain came up a few times. No antigen is known for it. The data derive from a study of CD8+ T cells in alopecia areata. Findings of the study overall: Tofacitinib delivered significant drops in scalp clonality and in expanded CD8+ clones among the top 100. The study found that many expanded lesional clones persisted in scalp and blood during tofacitinib.

This CDR3 has 14 residues. CDR1 is SGHTA and CDR2 is FQGNSA in the germline V gene. The V gene end was trimmed by 4 bases and the J gene end by 3 bases; junction bases not matched to a gene: 5. Sequencing used cDNA as its template, made by extracting RNA and reverse transcribing it. The repertoire was sequenced with immunoSEQ multiplex PCR; TCRdb's copy has only in-frame clones and lacks some. The table includes approximately 200,000 clones, 40% to 55% detected once. Treatment indicated: oral pan-JAK inhibitor, 5-10 mg twice daily. The study team obtained lesional scalp punch biopsies and peripheral blood from alopecia areata patients.

The sequence came from a human donor with alopecia areata. The chain recombines TRBV7-2 with TRBJ2-7; the match to TRBD2 covers 8 bases. Source: CD4+ T cells sorted from blood, taken at roughly week 38, from a patient treated with tofacitinib. The CDR3 protein is CASSWGSGNYEQYF. As DNA, the CDR3 is TGTGCCAGCAGCTGGGGTAGCGGGAACTACGAGCAGTACTTC. The variable domain in full, with the rest retrieved from reference TRBV7-2 and TRBJ2-7, is GAGVSQSPSNKVTEKGKDVELRCDPISGHTALYWYRQSLGQGLEFLIYFQGNSAPDKSGLPSDRFSAERTGGSVSTLTIQRTQQEDSAVYLCASSWGSGNYEQYFGPGTRLTVT.